The T cell receptor (beta chain) under discussion was sequenced for a study of blood T cell repertoires in COVID-19. The wider study: The samples span acute and convalescent COVID-19 from the United States, Italy and Spain. In each case, the material was cDNA or gDNA derived from T cells, B-cell-depleted T cells, or PBMCs.

About this clone: Other DNA sequences in the sample encode the same CDR3.

Methods used by the authors: Amplifying reference gene primers gave estimates of nucleated cell counts. Profiled with immunoSEQ multiplex PCR; TCRdb holds only in-frame clones, not every one. From that table come the V and J calls and clone size; the DNA was used to work out D and trimming. The sample shows about 150,000 clones, around 87% of them seen only once. Germline assignment: CDR1 MNHEY and CDR2 SVGEGT. Trimming cost V 2 bases and J 2 bases, with 10 bases left between them. This CDR3 contains 15 residues. The sequencing input was peripheral blood. The sequence was obtained from a woman aged 55-69 years with active COVID-19. This chain connects TRBV6-2 or TRBV6-3 to TRBJ1-5, with a weak D call TRBD1 (5 bases). The CDR3 region is CASSYGRVGNQPQHF. The CDR3 DNA sequence: TGTGCCAGCAGTTACGGCAGGGTCGGCAATCAGCCCCAGCATTTT.